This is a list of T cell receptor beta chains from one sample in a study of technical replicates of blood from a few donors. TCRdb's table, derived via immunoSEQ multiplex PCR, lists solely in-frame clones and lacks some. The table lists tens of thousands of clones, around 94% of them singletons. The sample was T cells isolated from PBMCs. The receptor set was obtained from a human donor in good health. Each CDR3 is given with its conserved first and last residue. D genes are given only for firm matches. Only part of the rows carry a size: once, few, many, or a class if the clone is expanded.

TGTGCCAGCAGCCAAGATGCACTAGCGGGAGAGTGGTCCTACGAGCAGTACTTC	CASSQDALAGEWSYEQYF	.	TRBV4-2	TRBJ2-7	TRBD2	18
TGTGCCAGCAGTGAATGGTTGAGGCAGGGGTACTATGGCTACACCTTC	CASSEWLRQGYYGYTF	.	TRBV25-1	TRBJ1-2	.	16
TGTGCCAGTAGTCCTCGGGGGGTGAACACTGAAGCTTTCTTT	CASSPRGVNTEAFF	.	TRBV19	TRBJ1-1	.	14
TGTGCCAGCAGTTTACAGGGGCCCTACGAGCAGTACTTC	CASSLQGPYEQYF	once	TRBV28	TRBJ2-7	.	13
TGTGCCAGTAGTGACAATCCGGGAGGTTCGTTGCTGTTTTTT	CASSDNPGGSLLFF	.	TRBV19	TRBJ2-2	TRBD2	14
TGTGCCAGTAGTTTCAGGGATCTGCCTGAAGCTTTCTTT	CASSFRDLPEAFF	few	TRBV19	TRBJ1-1	.	13
TGTGCCAGCAGTTTTGCAGGGGTCTCGTCTGGGGCCAACGTCCTGACTTTC	CASSFAGVSSGANVLTF	.	TRBV28	TRBJ2-6	.	17
TGTGCCAGCAGTATCGGGGGGAGCACAGATACGCAGTATTTT	CASSIGGSTDTQYF	.	TRBV7-8	TRBJ2-3	TRBD2	14
TGCGCCAGCGGCTACACAGGGCTGCTGGATGGCTACACCTTC	CASGYTGLLDGYTF	.	TRBV4-3	TRBJ1-2	.	14
TGTGCCAGTAAGACCGGGACTAGCTCCTACAATGAGCAGTTCTTC	CASKTGTSSYNEQFF	.	TRBV19	TRBJ2-1	TRBD2	15
TGTGCCAGCAGCGTAGAGCGGGAACTGGACACTGAAGCTTTCTTT	CASSVERELDTEAFF	.	TRBV9	TRBJ1-1	.	15
TGTGCCAGCAGTTTATTATTAGGGGGCAATCAGCCCCAGCATTTT	CASSLLLGGNQPQHF	.	TRBV28	TRBJ1-5	.	15
TGTGCCAGCAGTTTACCGGGACAGGGGGCCACTAATGAAAAACTGTTTTTT	CASSLPGQGATNEKLFF	.	TRBV28	TRBJ1-4	TRBD1	17
TGTGCCAGCAGCTCCGAGGTAGCGGGAGTAGTAAATGAGCAGTTCTTC	CASSSEVAGVVNEQFF	.	TRBV7-2	TRBJ2-1	TRBD2	16
TGTGCCAGCAGTTACCGGACTTACTACGAGCAGTACTTC	CASSYRTYYEQYF	.	TRBV6-5	TRBJ2-7	.	13
TGTGCCAGCAGCTTAAGACAGGCCGGGGAGCTGTTTTTT	CASSLRQAGELFF	.	TRBV7-9	TRBJ2-2	.	13
TGCGCCAGCAGCCAAGATTCGGGGGGCTATCAGCCCCAGCATTTT	CASSQDSGGYQPQHF	.	TRBV4-3	TRBJ1-5	.	15
TGTGCCAGCAGTTCGGGGACAGGGGAATGGTTCGGAGCTTTCTTT	CASSSGTGEWFGAFF	.	TRBV6-5	TRBJ1-1	TRBD1	15
TGTGCCAGCAGAGACAACAGTGCTCCCCGCACAGATACGCAGTATTTT	CASRDNSAPRTDTQYF	.	TRBV28	TRBJ2-3	.	16
TGTGCCAGCAGCTTATTCGTGGAGGGCGGGGAGCTGTTTTTT	CASSLFVEGGELFF	.	TRBV11-2	TRBJ2-2	.	14
TGTGCCAGTACCAATTGGGTCGGTCCCCGGCAGGGCACAACTGAAGCTTTCTTT	CASTNWVGPRQGTTEAFF	.	TRBV19	TRBJ1-1	.	18
TGTGCCAGCAGCTTAGATTCGGTCGGTAGCTCCTACGAGCAGTACTTC	CASSLDSVGSSYEQYF	.	TRBV7-9	TRBJ2-7	.	16
TGCGCCAGCAGCATCGGGGTGAGCACAGATACGCAGTATTTT	CASSIGVSTDTQYF	once	TRBV5-1	TRBJ2-3	.	14
TGTGCCAGTAGTATAGGGACTAGCGGGAGCGATGAGCAGTTCTTC	CASSIGTSGSDEQFF	.	TRBV19	TRBJ2-1	TRBD2	15
TGTGCCAGCAGCTTAGCCCTACAGTCTGGAAACACCATATATTTT	CASSLALQSGNTIYF	.	TRBV13	TRBJ1-3	.	15
TGTGCCAGCAGCCAGGGGGCCACTAGCGGGAGAGAGACCCAGTACTTC	CASSQGATSGRETQYF	.	TRBV7-9	TRBJ2-5	TRBD2	16
TGTGCCAGCAGCTTTACGGGAGATACGCAGTATTTT	CASSFTGDTQYF	.	TRBV5-6	TRBJ2-3	.	12
TGCGCCAGCAGAGACTTAACAGGGGCGAACACCGGGGAGCTGTTTTTT	CASRDLTGANTGELFF	.	TRBV5-1	TRBJ2-2	TRBD1	16
TGTGCCAGCAGTTCGTCGACAGGGGAAAAGGGTCAGCCCCAGCATTTT	CASSSSTGEKGQPQHF	.	TRBV27	TRBJ1-5	TRBD1	16
TGTGCCAGCAGTAACCGGGGAAGGAGGGAAAAACTGTTTTTT	CASSNRGRREKLFF	.	TRBV28	TRBJ1-4	.	14
TGTGCCAGCAGGAAGGGAGGTTATCCTGAAGCTTTCTTT	CASRKGGYPEAFF	.	TRBV7-9	TRBJ1-1	.	13
TGCGCCAGCAGCCAAGAACTTGGCTCTGGAAACACCATATATTTT	CASSQELGSGNTIYF	.	TRBV4-3	TRBJ1-3	.	15
TGTGCCAGCGGACAGTACCAAGAGACCCAGTACTTC	CASGQYQETQYF	.	TRBV28	TRBJ2-5	.	12
TGTGCCAGCAGCTTAAGGGACAACTCCTACGAGCAGTACTTC	CASSLRDNSYEQYF	.	TRBV7-9	TRBJ2-7	.	14
TGTGCCAGCAGCTCAGGGTTGGAGTTGTACTTC	CASSSGLELYF	.	TRBV7-7	TRBJ2-7	.	11
TGTGCCAGCAGCCCTAGGACAGGGAGGATGAACACTGAAGCTTTCTTT	CASSPRTGRMNTEAFF	.	TRBV28	TRBJ1-1	TRBD1	16
TGTGCCAGCAGCGAGTGGGGGGAGAATGGCTACACCTTC	CASSEWGENGYTF	.	TRBV7-8	TRBJ1-2	.	13
TGTGCCAGTAGTTTCGGCGGGAGGTCGGGAGATACGCAGTATTTT	CASSFGGRSGDTQYF	once	TRBV19	TRBJ2-3	TRBD2	15
TGTGCCAGCAGACAAGACCAGGGGTCCAATCAGCCCCAGCATTTT	CASRQDQGSNQPQHF	.	TRBV4-2	TRBJ1-5	.	15
TGTGCCAGCAGCTTAGAGGGAGCTGGGGCCAACGTCCTGACTTTC	CASSLEGAGANVLTF	.	TRBV11-1	TRBJ2-6	.	15
TGTGCCAGCAGCCTGGGACAGGGCGGAAACACCATATATTTT	CASSLGQGGNTIYF	.	TRBV11-2	TRBJ1-3	TRBD1	14
TGCGCCAGCAGCCAAGCTTGGACAGGGGTATTTGAGACCCAGTACTTC	CASSQAWTGVFETQYF	.	TRBV4-3	TRBJ2-5	TRBD1	16
TGTGCCACCAGACTAGCGGACCTCTACGAGCAGTACTTC	CATRLADLYEQYF	.	TRBV2	TRBJ2-7	TRBD2	13
TGTGCCAGCAGTCCCCGGGGAGCAACTAACTATGGCTACACCTTC	CASSPRGATNYGYTF	.	TRBV7-9	TRBJ1-2	.	15
TGCAGTGCTAGACAGGGCTACGAGCAGTACTTC	CSARQGYEQYF	once	TRBV20-1	TRBJ2-7	.	11
TGTGCCAGCAGTCCCGCCAGGTCTGGAAACACCATATATTTT	CASSPARSGNTIYF	.	TRBV27	TRBJ1-3	.	14
TGTGCCAGCAGCTGGGGGCAGAACACCGGGGAGCTGTTTTTT	CASSWGQNTGELFF	once	TRBV5-6	TRBJ2-2	.	14
TGTGCCAGCAGCTTGGTGGACAGCTATGGCTACACCTTC	CASSLVDSYGYTF	once	TRBV5-4	TRBJ1-2	.	13
TGTGCCAGCAGCCAAGAGTACGGTCAGGGTGAAAAACTGTTTTTT	CASSQEYGQGEKLFF	.	TRBV4-2	TRBJ1-4	.	15
TGTGCCAGCAGTTCGTACCGGGACAGTGGAAGGAACACCATATATTTT	CASSSYRDSGRNTIYF	.	TRBV6-5	TRBJ1-3	TRBD1	16
TGTGCCAGCAGCTCTTTGACAGGGAACACCGGGGAGCTGTTTTTT	CASSSLTGNTGELFF	.	TRBV11-2	TRBJ2-2	.	15